Listed below are T cell receptor beta chains from one sample, sequenced in a study of CD8 T cells in ankylosing spondylitis. TCRdb passed the 5' RACE reads through MiXCR, listing each CDR3 protein once. Among approximately 9,000 distinct CDR3 sequences listed, 3% to 5% were seen once. Sequenced sample: blood, either unsorted or a sorted T cell fraction (not recorded which). Receptors were obtained from a female donor with ankylosing spondylitis or in good health (not recorded which). Both conserved end residues are part of each CDR3. The D gene is left open where the match is weak. The size of a clone is reported for some rows only, either as once, few or many, or as a class for expanded clones.

D	J	V	size	length	DNA	CDR3
NA	TRBJ2-7	TRBV9	many	14	TGTGCCAGCAGCGTAGGTGGGGGTGGCTACGAGCAGTACTTC	CASSVGGGGYEQYF
NA	TRBJ1-2	TRBV9	many	16	TGTGCCAGCAGCGTAGCGGACACACCGCGGACCTATGGCTACACCTTC	CASSVADTPRTYGYTF
NA	TRBJ2-2	TRBV9	many	16	TGTGCCAGCAGCCCAACAACCGCCCCGAACACCGGGGAGCTGTTTTTT	CASSPTTAPNTGELFF
NA	TRBJ2-7	TRBV9	many	16	TGTGCCAGCAGCGTCCTAGACGAGCCGGAACACTACGAGCAGTACTTC	CASSVLDEPEHYEQYF
NA	TRBJ2-5	TRBV9	NA	15	TGTGCCAGCACCCCTCGGATGGCAGGACAAGAGACCCAGTACTTC	CASTPRMAGQETQYF
NA	TRBJ2-4	TRBV9	many	15	TGTGCCAGCAGCGTAGAGTCTAGCAGTCAAAACATTCAGTACTTC	CASSVESSSQNIQYF
TRBD1	TRBJ2-1	TRBV9	few	16	TGTGCCAGCAGCGGACTGACAGGGGGGGTCTACAATGAGCAGTTCTTC	CASSGLTGGVYNEQFF
TRBD1	TRBJ2-5	TRBV9	NA	20	TGTGCCAGCAGCGTAGAGCCCTCATCCTACCGGACAGGGGGCTGGGAGACCCAGTACTTC	CASSVEPSSYRTGGWETQYF
NA	TRBJ1-1	TRBV9	many	14	TGTGCCAGCAGCGTACACCCCGAGAACACTGAAGCTTTCTTT	CASSVHPENTEAFF
NA	TRBJ2-7	TRBV9	NA	14	TGTGCCAGCAGCGTAGGCAGGGGGGACTACGAGCAGTACTTC	CASSVGRGDYEQYF
NA	TRBJ2-5	TRBV9	many	13	TGTGCCAGCAGCGTAGCCAGGGAGGAGACCCAGTACTTC	CASSVAREETQYF
TRBD2	TRBJ2-1	TRBV9	NA	19	TGTGCCAGCAGCGTCCACCCCAGCGGGGGGGCCGGGCCCTACAATGAGCAGTTCTTC	CASSVHPSGGAGPYNEQFF
TRBD1	TRBJ2-6	TRBV9	many	19	TGTGCCAGCAGCCGACCTTCGGGACAGGGGAAGACTGGGGCCAACGTCCTGACTTTC	CASSRPSGQGKTGANVLTF
TRBD2	TRBJ2-5	TRBV9	medium-sized	16	TGTGCCAGCAGCGCTGGGACTAGCGGGCACCAAGAGACCCAGTACTTC	CASSAGTSGHQETQYF
NA	TRBJ2-2	TRBV9	many	11	TGTGCCAGCAGCGGGACCGGGGAGCTGTTTTTT	CASSGTGELFF
TRBD1	TRBJ2-7	TRBV9	few	14	TGTGCCAGCAGCGGGGGGACAGCCACCTACGAGCAGTACTTC	CASSGGTATYEQYF
NA	TRBJ2-3	TRBV9	many	15	TGTGCCAGCAGCGTCACAGGTTACGGCACAGATACGCAGTATTTT	CASSVTGYGTDTQYF
NA	TRBJ2-3	TRBV9	many	15	TGTGCCAGCAGTCTCGCGGGGTCTAGCACAGATACGCAGTATTTT	CASSLAGSSTDTQYF
NA	TRBJ2-1	TRBV30	many	17	TGTGCCTTTCCTCCGGCGGCGGCAGCCCGTATCTACAATGAGCAGTTCTTC	CAFPPAAAARIYNEQFF
TRBD2	TRBJ2-1	TRBV9	many	17	TGTGCCAGCAGCGACCTATATAGCGGGGGGGCCGGGGATGAGCAGTTCTTC	CASSDLYSGGAGDEQFF
NA	TRBJ1-6	TRBV11-1	many	15	TGTGCCAGCAGCTTAACGGGCAACCCTACTTCACCCCTCCACTTT	CASSLTGNPTSPLHF
NA	TRBJ2-1	TRBV9	many	15	TGTGCCAGCAGCGTAGTGGGTAGCTCCTACAATGAGCAGTTCTTC	CASSVVGSSYNEQFF
NA	TRBJ1-1	TRBV9	many	17	TGTGCCAGCAGCGGATTAATTCGTGAGGGCCGGAACACTGAAGCTTTCTTT	CASSGLIREGRNTEAFF
NA	TRBJ2-2	TRBV9	medium-sized	12	TGTGCCAGCAGCGTAGAGCCCGGGGAGCTGTTTTTT	CASSVEPGELFF
NA	TRBJ2-1	TRBV9	many	16	TGTGCCAGCAGCTTTAGCGAGGGGAGCTCCTACAATGAGCAGTTCTTC	CASSFSEGSSYNEQFF
NA	TRBJ2-2	TRBV9	many	15	TGTGCCAGCAGCGGGGGGGACAGAAACACCGGGGAGCTGTTTTTT	CASSGGDRNTGELFF
NA	TRBJ1-2	TRBV9	medium-sized	14	TGTGCCAGCAGCGTAGCTGTGACGGCCTATGGCTACACCTTC	CASSVAVTAYGYTF
NA	TRBJ2-7	TRBV9	NA	15	TGTGCCAGCAGCGTAGGGGGGCAGGCAGTCTACGAGCAGTACTTC	CASSVGGQAVYEQYF
TRBD1	TRBJ2-5	TRBV9	NA	15	TGTGCCAGCAGCCGTGGGGACAGGTGGGAAGAGACCCAGTACTTC	CASSRGDRWEETQYF
TRBD1	TRBJ1-1	TRBV9	medium-sized	17	TGTGCCAGCAGCAAATTGGACAGGGGGCTAGGAACGACTGAAGCTTTCTTT	CASSKLDRGLGTTEAFF
TRBD1	TRBJ1-2	TRBV9	many	12	TGTGCCAGCAGCGCAGACAGGGTGAGCTACACCTTC	CASSADRVSYTF
NA	TRBJ2-7	TRBV9	many	11	TGTGCCAGCAGCGTAGGACACGAGCAGTACTTC	CASSVGHEQYF
TRBD2	TRBJ2-3	TRBV9	medium-sized	18	TGTGCCAGCAGCGTATCTAGCGGGGGGGCCCGGGGCACAGATACGCAGTATTTT	CASSVSSGGARGTDTQYF
TRBD1	TRBJ2-2	TRBV9	many	16	TGTGCCAGCAGCGTGGGGACAGGGGGGTACACCGGGGAGCTGTTTTTT	CASSVGTGGYTGELFF
NA	TRBJ2-2	TRBV9	medium-sized	15	TGTGCCAGCAGCCCCTTAAGTGGGGGTGCCGGGGAGCTGTTTTTT	CASSPLSGGAGELFF
NA	TRBJ1-2	TRBV9	medium-sized	13	TGTGCCAGCAGCGTAGAAGCAGGGAATGGCTACACCTTC	CASSVEAGNGYTF
NA	TRBJ1-1	TRBV9	medium-sized	16	TGTGCCAGCAGCGTTTTCGCAGAGCTCAGGAACACTGAAGCTTTCTTT	CASSVFAELRNTEAFF
TRBD1	TRBJ2-6	TRBV9	many	15	TGTGCCAGCAGCGTAGGACAGGGGGGGGCCAACGTCCTGACTTTC	CASSVGQGGANVLTF
TRBD1	TRBJ2-2	TRBV9	medium-sized	15	TGTGCCAGCAGCGTAGGACAGGGGTGGACCGGGGAGCTGTTTTTT	CASSVGQGWTGELFF
TRBD1	TRBJ1-2	TRBV9	many	17	TGTGCCAGCAGCGCTCCGGCAGGGGGTCTAGCTAACTATGGCTACACCTTC	CASSAPAGGLANYGYTF
NA	TRBJ2-2	TRBV9	medium-sized	16	TGTGCCAGCAGCGTAGCTACGGGGGCGAACACCGGGGAGCTGTTTTTT	CASSVATGANTGELFF
NA	TRBJ2-2	TRBV9	many	18	TGTGCCAGCAGCGTAGTGTCCCAAAGGGGCTCGAACACCGGGGAGCTGTTTTTT	CASSVVSQRGSNTGELFF
NA	TRBJ2-7	TRBV9	many	14	TGTGCCAGCAGCGTAGCTCTGGACGACTACGAGCAGTACTTC	CASSVALDDYEQYF
TRBD2	TRBJ2-3	TRBV9	medium-sized	19	TGTGCCAGCAGCGACCCCCTCGGACTAGCGGATTCGGGCACAGATACGCAGTATTTT	CASSDPLGLADSGTDTQYF
TRBD1	TRBJ1-4	TRBV9	many	16	TGTGCCAGCAGCGTAGAGGGACAGGCAACTAATGAAAAACTGTTTTTT	CASSVEGQATNEKLFF
TRBD2	TRBJ2-1	TRBV9	many	18	TGTGCCAGCAGCCCAACTAGCGGGGGGCCCATAGATTACAATGAGCAGTTCTTC	CASSPTSGGPIDYNEQFF
NA	TRBJ1-2	TRBV9	medium-sized	16	TGTGCCAGCAGCGTAGAGTTTCGAGTGATGAACTATGGCTACACCTTC	CASSVEFRVMNYGYTF
NA	TRBJ1-2	TRBV9	many	13	TGTGCCAGCAGCGTTTCGGAGAATTATGGCTACACCTTC	CASSVSENYGYTF
TRBD2	TRBJ2-3	TRBV9	many	19	TGTGCCAGCAGCCCGACGGGACTAGCGGGGGGGTCGGGGACAGATACGCAGTATTTT	CASSPTGLAGGSGTDTQYF
NA	TRBJ1-1	TRBV9	many	14	TGTGCCAGCAGCGCAGAAGGGGAGAACACTGAAGCTTTCTTT	CASSAEGENTEAFF